The clone carrying this T cell receptor beta chain has a handful of counts. Its antigen is as yet unknown. These data come from a study of beta chain features in type 1 diabetes. Study information: Cell yields, age and gender were similar between patients and healthy donors. Notes on the study in general: Within each of all four CD4+ subsets, Type 1 diabetes patients had TCRB CDR3s that were moderately but significantly shorter. The influence of HLA type on TCRB rearrangement stayed undetermined.

The whole isolated RNA underwent reverse transcription, so sequencing captured expressed TCRB transcripts. Using immunoSEQ multiplex PCR, the repertoire was profiled, and TCRdb retains in-frame clones only, with some absent. The repertoire holds hundreds of thousands of clones, with over 10% as singletons. This CDR3 has 11 amino acids. The germline V gene encodes CDR1 MDHEN and CDR2 SYDVKM. Deletions cut 1 base from V and 6 bases from J, with 2 bases between. The J gene is TRBJ2-3, the V gene TRBV28; D is unclear. The receptor was derived from a woman aged 18-30 years in good health. The sequencing sample was made of naive CD4+ T cells from blood. CDR3 coding DNA: TGTGCCAGCAGTTTATTGGATACGCAGTATTTT. This sequence encodes CASSLLDTQYF.